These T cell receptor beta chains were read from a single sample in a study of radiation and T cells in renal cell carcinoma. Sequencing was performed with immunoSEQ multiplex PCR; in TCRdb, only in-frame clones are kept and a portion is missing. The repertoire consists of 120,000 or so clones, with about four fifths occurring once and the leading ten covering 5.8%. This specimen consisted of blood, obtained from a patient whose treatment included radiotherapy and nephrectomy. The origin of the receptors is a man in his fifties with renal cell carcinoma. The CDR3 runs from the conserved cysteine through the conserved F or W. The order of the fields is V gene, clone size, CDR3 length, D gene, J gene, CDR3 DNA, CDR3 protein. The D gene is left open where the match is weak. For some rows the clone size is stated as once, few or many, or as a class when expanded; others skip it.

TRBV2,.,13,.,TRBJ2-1,TGTGCCAGCAGTTGGAACAGCTACAATGAGCAGTTCTTC,CASSWNSYNEQFF
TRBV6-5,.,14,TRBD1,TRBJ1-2,TGTGCCAGTGCGGACAGGGGAGTCCACTATGGCTACACCTTC,CASADRGVHYGYTF
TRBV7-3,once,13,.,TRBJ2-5,TGTGCCAGCAGCTTAGGGGGAGGTGAGACCCAGTACTTC,CASSLGGGETQYF
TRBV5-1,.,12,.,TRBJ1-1,TGCGCCAGCGGACACGAGAACACTGAAGCTTTCTTT,CASGHENTEAFF
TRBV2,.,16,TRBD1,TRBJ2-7,TGTGCCAGCAATAGGGACAGGCAGGACGTGTCCTACGAGCAGTACTTC,CASNRDRQDVSYEQYF
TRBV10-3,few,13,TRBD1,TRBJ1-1,TGTGCCATCAGTCCCGACAGGGAGGGTGAAGCTTTCTTT,CAISPDREGEAFF
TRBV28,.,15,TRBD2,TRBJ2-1,TGTGCCAGCAGTTCCACTAGCGGGGGGGACAATGAGCAGTTCTTC,CASSSTSGGDNEQFF
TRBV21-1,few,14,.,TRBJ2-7,TGTGCCAGCAGCAAACCACCCTGGGGCCACGAGCAGTACTTC,CASSKPPWGHEQYF
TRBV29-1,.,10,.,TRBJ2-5,TGCAGCGGAGGGCCGGAGACCCAGTACTTC,CSGGPETQYF
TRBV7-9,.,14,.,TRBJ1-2,TGTGCCAGCAGCTTTTCATTCTCCACCTATGGCTACACCTTC,CASSFSFSTYGYTF
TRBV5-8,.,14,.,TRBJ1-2,TGTGCCAGCAGCTTTCCACAGCCTGGACATGGCTACACCTTC,CASSFPQPGHGYTF
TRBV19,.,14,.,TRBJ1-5,TGTGCCAGTAGTGGGCAGGGCGGCAATCAGCCCCAGCATTTT,CASSGQGGNQPQHF
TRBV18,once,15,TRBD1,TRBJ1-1,TGTGCCAGCTCACCACTGGGACAGGGAGGCACTGAAGCTTTCTTT,CASSPLGQGGTEAFF
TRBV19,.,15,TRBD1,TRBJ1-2,TGTGCCAGTAGGATCGGACAGGGAGGATCCTATGGCTACACCTTC,CASRIGQGGSYGYTF
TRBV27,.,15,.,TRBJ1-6,TGTGCCAGCAGTCGTCTACGTCAATTGGGTTCACCCCTCCACTTT,CASSRLRQLGSPLHF
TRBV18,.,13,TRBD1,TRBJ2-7,TGTGCCAGCTCCTCGGGACAGGGGAGGGAGCAGTACTTC,CASSSGQGREQYF
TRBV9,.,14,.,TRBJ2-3,TGTGCCAGCAGCGTAGGCAACCCCACAGATACGCAGTATTTT,CASSVGNPTDTQYF
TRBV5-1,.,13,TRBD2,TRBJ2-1,TGCGCCAGCAGCTGGGGACTAGACGGTGAGCAGTTCTTC,CASSWGLDGEQFF
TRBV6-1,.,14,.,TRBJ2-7,TGTGCCAGCAGTGAACTGTGGGCTACCTACGAGCAGTACTTC,CASSELWATYEQYF
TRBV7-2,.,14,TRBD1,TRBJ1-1,TGTGCCAGCAGCTTAAGTCAGGGGGTCACTGAAGCTTTCTTT,CASSLSQGVTEAFF
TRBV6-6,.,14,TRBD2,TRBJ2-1,TGTGCCAGCACGCTAGCGGGGTCTGGGGATGAGCAGTTCTTC,CASTLAGSGDEQFF
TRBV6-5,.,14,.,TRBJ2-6,TGTGCCAGCAGTCTTATGTCTGGGGCCAACGTCCTGACTTTC,CASSLMSGANVLTF
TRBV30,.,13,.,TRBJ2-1,TGTGCCTGGAGCGTATGGGCCTACAATGAGCAGTTCTTC,CAWSVWAYNEQFF
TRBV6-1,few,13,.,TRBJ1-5,TGTGCCAGCAGTGAAGGGAGGAGCGAGCCCCAGCATTTT,CASSEGRSEPQHF
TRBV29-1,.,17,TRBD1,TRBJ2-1,TGCAGCGGGCGGACAGGGGGCTCCGGTCTAGCGGGAAGTGAGCAGTTCTTC,CSGRTGGSGLAGSEQFF
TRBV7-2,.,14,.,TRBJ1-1,TGTGCCAGCAGCCCCTACAAGTCGAACACTGAAGCTTTCTTT,CASSPYKSNTEAFF
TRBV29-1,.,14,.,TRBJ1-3,TGCAGCGTAGCCGGGGGCAACTCTGGAAACACCATATATTTT,CSVAGGNSGNTIYF
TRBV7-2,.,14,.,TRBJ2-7,TGTGCCAGCAGCTTAGCAGGGGACTCCTACGAGCAGTACTTC,CASSLAGDSYEQYF
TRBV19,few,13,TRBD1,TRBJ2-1,TGTGCCAGTAGTAGGGACAGGGTTAATGAGCAGTTCTTC,CASSRDRVNEQFF
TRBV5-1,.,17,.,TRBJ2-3,TGCGCCAGCAGCTTGGGTTCGGGACCCCGTAGCACAGATACGCAGTATTTT,CASSLGSGPRSTDTQYF
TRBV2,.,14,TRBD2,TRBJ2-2,TGTGCCAGCAATCCTAGCGGGAGCACCGGGGAGCTGTTTTTT,CASNPSGSTGELFF
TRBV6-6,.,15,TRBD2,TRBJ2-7,TGTGCCAGCAGTTACTCGGCAAGCGGGAGTTACGAGCAGTACTTC,CASSYSASGSYEQYF
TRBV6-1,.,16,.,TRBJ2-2,TGTGCCAGCAGTGAACACACCAGCGCTAACACCGGGGAGCTGTTTTTT,CASSEHTSANTGELFF
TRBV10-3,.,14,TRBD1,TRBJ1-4,TGTGCCATCAGTGCCCAGCAGGGGGATGAAAAACTGTTTTTT,CAISAQQGDEKLFF
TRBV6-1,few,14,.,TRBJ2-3,TGTGCCAGCAGTGAATCGGGGGAGGTAGATACGCAGTATTTT,CASSESGEVDTQYF